This TCR beta chain comes out of a study of vaccination and CD4 T cells after COVID-19. Study results and limitations: Relatively few convalescent patients were studied, without early post-infection timepoints. Looking at convalescent patients, a median roughly 83% of reactive clones were present only post-vaccination.

Cultured CD4+ T cell DNA was sequenced using the Oncomine TCR Beta short-read assay. TCRdb re-derived calls from the PCR reads in MiXCR, one entry per CDR3 protein. The profile shows 10,000 or so distinct CDR3 sequences, less than 40% of them singletons. Treatment given: roughly 11-day PBMC culture with coronavirus spike peptide pools or control peptides (ViraFEST assay). The table lists this clonotype with a few counts. Its target is not known. V lost 7 bases and J lost 1, with 7 bases in between. The CDR3 contains 12 residues. Germline values: CDR1 MNHNS, CDR2 SASEGT. Sequenced: cultured CD4+ T cells from blood. V is TRBV6-1 and J is TRBJ1-2, with a possible D match to TRBD1 (5 bases). This receptor was taken from a human donor with COVID-19. The CDR3 loop is CASTDSNYGYTF. In DNA form, the CDR3 reads TGTGCCAGCACCGACAGTAACTATGGCTACACCTTC.